The 15 T cell receptor beta chains listed next were all sequenced from one sample in a study of T cell repertoires in cytomegalovirus infection. TCRdb re-derived calls from the reads in MiXCR, one entry per CDR3 protein. The sample gives about 830,000 distinct CDR3 sequences, approximately 32% of which show up once; over 10% is in the top ten. These receptors have no identified antigens. The input for sequencing was cultured CD8+ T cells from PBMCs, taken from culture after CMV antigen stimulation. Receptor source: a human donor in good health (CMV status not recorded). Some clones in this sample may be carry-over from other donors' samples.

The chain is built from TRBV12-3 or TRBV12-4 and TRBJ1-5, with a possible D match to TRBD1 (5 bases). The CDR3 sequence is 16 residues long. V was shortened by 6 bases and J by 2 bases, with 17 bases between the two germline ends. In DNA form, the CDR3 reads TGTGCCAGCAGCCCAGGGTTGAGGGTGGGCAATCAGCCCCAGCATTTT. It codes for CASSPGLRVGNQPQHF.

The V and J genes are TRBV7-8 and TRBJ2-7; no clear D. The CDR3 has 15 amino acids. Looked up from germline, CDR1 is SGHVS and CDR2 is FQNEAQ. With 1 base removed from V and 2 bases from J, the gap between germline ends came to 12 bases. The CDR3 DNA reads TGTGCCAGCAGCTTAGGCCAGGACCCTGCCTACGAGCAGTACGTC. This sequence encodes CASSLGQDPAYEQYV.

This chain connects TRBV7-9 to TRBJ2-2, with 9 bases identical to TRBD1. The junction had 1 base not matched to a gene; V was cut back by 5 bases and J by 0 bases. The CDR3 sequence is 15 residues long. Germline values: CDR1 SEHNR, CDR2 FQNEAQ (reference sequence). The CDR3 loop is CASSTGGANTGELFF. CDR3 in DNA: TGTGCCAGCAGCACAGGGGGCGCGAACACCGGGGAGCTGTTTTTT.

To note about this clonotype: A read error may be the cause here, since a much bigger clone is one base away. The rearrangement joins TRBV12-3 or TRBV12-4 to TRBJ2-1; the D gene is possibly TRBD2 (5 bases). The CDR3 has 12 amino acids. CDR3 sequence (DNA): TGTGCCAACAGTTCCCCTAGAGGGGAGCAGTTCTTC. Translated: CANSSPRGEQFF.

The genes are TRBV15 and TRBJ2-3; D is undetermined. The CDR3 totals 14 residues. The germline V gene encodes CDR1 LNHNV and CDR2 YYDKDF (reference sequence). V lost 1 base and J lost 3, with 8 bases in between. CDR3 bases: TGTGCCACCAGCAGAGGGGGAACAACAGATACGCAGTATTTT. It codes for CATSRGGTTDTQYF.

In this sample, this clonotype turned up a few times. The J gene is TRBJ1-6, the V gene TRBV3-1, with 9 nucleotides matching TRBD1. Germline V CDR1 and CDR2: LGHDT, YNNKEL (reference sequence). Trimming at V came to 3 bases and at J to 9 bases, leaving 9 bases not matched to a gene. The CDR3 runs 16 residues. Written as DNA, the CDR3 is TGTGCCAGCAGCCACGATGGGACAGGGCGGTTTTCACCCCTCCACTTT. This gives the protein CASSHDGTGRFSPLHF. The full variable domain, in which reference TRBV3-1 and TRBJ1-6 provide the parts outside the CDR3, is DTAVSQTPKYLVTQMGNDKSIKCEQNLGHDTMYWYKQDSKKFLKIMFSYNNKELIINETVPNRFSPKSPDKAHLNLHINSLELGDSAVYFCASSHDGTGRFSPLHFGNGTRLTVT.

Concerning this clonotype itself: The junction departs from germline at one end; a sequencing error may be responsible. DNA of the CDR3: TGTGTCAGCGGGCGGGGGGGCGTCAACGGGGAGCTGTTTTTT. It is translated as CVSGRGGVNGELFF. V is TRBV7-2 and J is TRBJ2-2; 9 positions match TRBD2. This CDR3 contains 14 residues. CDR1 is SGHTA and CDR2 is FQGNSA in the germline V gene.

The chain uses TRBV29-1 and TRBJ2-7; either TRBD1 or TRBD2 may fit D (5 bases each). The CDR3 sequence is 13 residues long. Germline CDR1 SQVTM, CDR2 ANQGSEA. The ends were cut back, 4 bases at V and 2 bases at J, with 12 bases in the middle. CDR3 in DNA: TGCAGCGTTGTTCCCGGGGCAACCTACGAGCAGTACTTC. It codes for CSVVPGATYEQYF.

The rearrangement joins TRBV29-1 to TRBJ2-7; possibly TRBD2 for D (5 bases). The V gene lost 6 bases and the J gene lost 2 bases, with 11 bases spanning the gap. The length of the CDR3 is 12 residues. CDR1 is SQVTM, CDR2 ANQGSEA, per germline. The CDR3 loop is CSVGSHPYEQYF. In nucleotides, the CDR3 is TGCAGCGTGGGGAGCCATCCCTACGAGCAGTACTTC.

The rearrangement links TRBV19 to TRBJ1-1; possibly TRBD1 for D (6 bases). The germline V gene encodes CDR1 LNHDA and CDR2 SQIVND (reference sequence). Trimming cost V 9 bases and J 2 bases, with 10 bases left between them. This CDR3 spans 12 amino acids. CDR3 region: CASDRQNTEAFF. The CDR3 nucleotides read TGTGCCAGCGACAGGCAAAACACTGAAGCTTTCTTT.

This chain's CDR3 is CASSWTSGGGNEQFF. The CDR3 nucleotides are TGTGCCAGCAGCTGGACTAGCGGAGGCGGTAATGAGCAGTTCTTC. The chain carries TRBV11-1 and TRBJ2-1; 10 bases fit TRBD2. The CDR3 spans 15 residues. V trimming: 4 bases; J trimming: 7 bases; junction bases outside the gene matches: 7. Germline V gene lookup returns CDR1 SGHAT and CDR2 FQDESV (reference sequence).

The count of this clonotype is one. This rearrangement joins TRBV29-1 to TRBJ1-2, with D uncertain. The CDR3 has 12 residues. CDR1 SQVTM and CDR2 ANQGSEA come from the germline V gene. Trimming removed 2 bases at V and 2 bases at J, with 6 bases between. CDR3 in amino acids: CSVERGNYGYTF. The DNA of the CDR3 is TGCAGCGTTGAAAGAGGGAACTATGGCTACACCTTC.

This chain links TRBV27 with TRBJ1-2; 9 nucleotides line up with TRBD1. Germline V gene data show CDR1 as MNHEY and CDR2 as SMNVEV (reference sequence). The J segment lost 4 bases and the V segment lost 8 bases, leaving 5 bases of the junction unmatched. This CDR3 contains 13 residues. CDR3 protein: CASQGQGTYGYTF. In DNA form, the CDR3 reads TGTGCCAGCCAAGGACAGGGGACCTATGGCTACACCTTC.

This clonotype showed up just a few times. The chain recombines TRBV7-8 with TRBJ1-5; possibly TRBD1 for D (6 bases). Trimming cost V 5 bases and J 4 bases, with 15 bases left between them. Germline CDR1 reads SGHVS; CDR2 reads FQNEAQ. The CDR3 sequence is 15 residues long. The CDR3, as DNA: TGTGCCAGCAGCCGGCGGGACACCTTGAATCAGCCCCAGCATTTT. Translation: CASSRRDTLNQPQHF.

Many counts were recorded for this clonotype. The rearrangement links TRBV7-6 to TRBJ2-3; no reliable D call. The germline CDR1 and CDR2 sequences are SGHVS and FNYEAQ. The germline V and J ends were trimmed by 2 bases and 2 bases, with 5 bases remaining between them. This CDR3 is built from 13 residues. The CDR3 region has the DNA TGTGCCAGCAGCTTATGGTTCACAGATACGCAGTATTTT. As protein: CASSLWFTDTQYF. The complete variable domain, with remaining parts taken from reference TRBV7-6 and TRBJ2-3, reads GAGVSQSPRYKVTKRGQDVALRCDPISGHVSLYWYRQALGQGPEFLTYFNYEAQQDKSGLPNDRFSAERPEGSISTLTIQRTEQRDSAMYRCASSLWFTDTQYFGPGTRLTVL.